This TCR beta chain stems from a study of vaccination and CD4 T cells after COVID-19. V lost 0 bases to trimming and J lost 5 bases; unmatched junction nucleotides: 10. This CDR3 is built from 17 residues. Germline V gives CDR1 MNHEY, CDR2 SVGAGI. Cultured CD4+ T cell DNA underwent sequencing with the Oncomine TCR Beta short-read assay. Each CDR3 protein is one row after TCRdb ran MiXCR on the PCR reads. This sample yields about 7,200 distinct CDR3 sequences, of which 51% are seen a single time; roughly 44% belongs to the top ten. Comments on this clonotype: Its target is not known.

Treatment meaning: roughly 11-day PBMC culture with coronavirus spike peptide pools or control peptides (ViraFEST assay). Investigators obtained the unexposed donor's CD4+ T cells before the COVID-19 pandemic (2011-2018). The rearrangement links TRBV6-5 to TRBJ2-3, with 8 bases that match TRBD1. This clonotype was obtained from a human donor in good health. Sequenced input: CD4+ T cells from blood, cultured in vitro. CDR3 DNA: TGTGCCAGCAGTTACTCGAGTCCAGGGGGCTTCGGAGATACGCAGTATTTT. This gives the protein CASSYSSPGGFGDTQYF.